The 26 T cell receptor beta chains listed next were all sequenced from one sample in a study of blood T cell repertoires in COVID-19. Data came from immunoSEQ multiplex PCR; TCRdb stores just in-frame clones and leaves some out. The table records some 350,000 clones, about 90% of them present only once. Sequencing was done on a sample of peripheral blood. The receptors derive from a woman younger than 30 who had recovered from COVID-19.

The V and J genes are TRBV10-1 and TRBJ1-3; D unclear. Germline values: CDR1 WNHNN, CDR2 SYGVQD (reference sequence). V was shortened by 0 bases and J by 0 bases, with 9 bases between the two germline ends. This CDR3 contains 16 residues. CDR3 sequence: CASSESRTPSGNTIYF. The CDR3 DNA reads TGCGCCAGCAGTGAGTCGAGGACTCCCTCTGGAAACACCATATATTTT.

The CDR3 loop reads CASSQQTSLANEQFF. CDR3 coding DNA: TGTGCCAGCAGCCAACAGACTAGCTTGGCCAATGAGCAGTTCTTC. V and J are TRBV3-1 (or the pseudogene TRBV3-2) and TRBJ2-1, with TRBD2 matching over 7 bases. The V segment lost 2 bases and the J segment 6 bases; nucleotides outside the gene matches: 7. The CDR3 is 15 residues long. Germline CDR1 and CDR2: LGHDT and YNNKEL (reference sequence).

This clone was counted only a few times. Written as DNA, the CDR3 is TGTGCCAGCAGTTCGGACGACAGCTTCTATAATTCACCCCTCCACTTT. Amino acid sequence: CASSSDDSFYNSPLHF. The chain is built from TRBV6-5 and TRBJ1-6; maybe TRBD1 (5 bases). The CDR3 sequence is 16 residues long. Trimming shortened V by 4 bases and J by 3 bases, and 13 bases separated the two germline ends. Germline CDR1 is MNHEY and CDR2 is SVGAGI.

The chain links TRBV5-6 to TRBJ2-7; D is unclear. V lost 6 bases to trimming and J lost 0 bases, with 10 bases between them. Germline values: CDR1 SGHDT, CDR2 YYEEEE. This CDR3 comprises 13 residues. Written as DNA, the CDR3 is TGTGCCAGCACCACATTTGGCTCCTACGAGCAGTACGTC. This sequence encodes CASTTFGSYEQYV.

This clone was found once. The chain uses TRBV2 and TRBJ2-5; D is uncertain. V was shortened by 5 bases and J by 10 bases, with 11 bases between the two germline ends. Per the germline V gene, CDR1 is SNHLY and CDR2 is FYNNEI. The CDR3 is 11 amino acids. For the CDR3, the DNA is TGTGCCAGCAGTTCCCTCAGTTTCCAGTACTTC. This gives the protein CASSSLSFQYF.

The V gene is TRBV19, the J gene TRBJ1-5; TRBD1 is a possible D gene (5 bases). Germline V CDR1 and CDR2: LNHDA, SQIVND (reference sequence). The CDR3 has 13 amino acids. The V end lost 6 bases, the J end lost 7 bases, and 13 bases lay between the germline ends. This CDR3 is CASRKGIKQPQHF. CDR3 sequence (DNA): TGTGCCAGTAGAAAGGGGATCAAACAGCCCCAGCATTTT. Drawing the rest from reference TRBV19 and TRBJ1-5, the complete variable domain is DGGITQSPKYLFRKEGQNVTLSCEQNLNHDAMYWYRQDPGQGLRLIYYSQIVNDFQKGDIAEGYSVSREKKESFPLTVTSAQKNPTAFYLCASRKGIKQPQHFGDGTRLSIL.

The chain joins TRBV3-1 (or the pseudogene TRBV3-2) to TRBJ1-2, with TRBD1 matching over 9 bases. This CDR3 contains 15 residues. V lost 0 bases, J lost 4 bases, and 3 bases stayed unmatched. Germline assignment: CDR1 LGHDT and CDR2 YNNKEL (reference sequence). This chain's CDR3 is CASSQDRTGVYGYTF. Here the CDR3 DNA reads TGTGCCAGCAGCCAAGACAGGACAGGGGTCTATGGCTACACCTTC.

As to this clone: This specimen includes other DNA sequences encoding the same CDR3. The chain is built from TRBV19 and TRBJ1-2, with a possible D match to TRBD1 (5 bases). CDR1 is LNHDA and CDR2 is SQIVND in the germline V gene (reference sequence). V lost 5 bases and J 1 base, leaving 8 bases between the germline ends. The CDR3 totals 13 residues. The CDR3 region has the DNA TGTGCCAGTAGTGTGCAGGGTAACTATGGCTACACCTTC. Its protein is CASSVQGNYGYTF. Supplemented by reference TRBV19 and TRBJ1-2, the full variable domain reads DGGITQSPKYLFRKEGQNVTLSCEQNLNHDAMYWYRQDPGQGLRLIYYSQIVNDFQKGDIAEGYSVSREKKESFPLTVTSAQKNPTAFYLCASSVQGNYGYTFGSGTRLTVV.

The V call is TRBV27, the J call TRBJ2-1; TRBD2 is a possible D gene (6 bases). The length of the CDR3 is 16 residues. V lost 5 bases and J 0 bases, leaving 14 bases between the germline ends. The germline gives CDR1 MNHEY, CDR2 SMNVEV (reference sequence). The CDR3 sequence is CASSPGTLGSYNEQFF. CDR3 in DNA: TGTGCCAGCAGTCCCGGGACTCTCGGCTCCTACAATGAGCAGTTCTTC.

This chain uses TRBV19 with TRBJ1-1, with D perhaps TRBD1 (5 bases). V was trimmed by 8 bases and J by 3 bases, leaving 13 bases between them. Germline V gene lookup returns CDR1 LNHDA and CDR2 SQIVND (reference sequence). The CDR3 totals 13 residues. The CDR3: CASSAGGDTEAFF. The CDR3 DNA reads TGTGCCAGTTCCGCCGGGGGGGACACTGAAGCTTTCTTT.

This clone was counted a single time. The V call is TRBV15, the J call TRBJ1-4, with D perhaps matching TRBD1 (6 bases). The CDR3 is 15 amino acids. Per the germline V gene, CDR1 is LNHNV and CDR2 is YYDKDF (reference sequence). Trimming removed 1 base at V and 4 bases at J, with 10 bases between. This CDR3 is CATSRGTVGNEKLFF. The CDR3 DNA follows: TGTGCCACCAGCAGAGGGACAGTTGGTAATGAAAAACTGTTTTTT.

This chain joins TRBV24-1 and TRBJ2-3; 13 bases are a match to TRBD2. J lost 2 bases, V lost 7 bases, and 2 bases had no gene match. The CDR3 length is 15 residues. Germline assignment: CDR1 KGHDR and CDR2 SFDVKD. Here the CDR3 DNA reads TGTGCCACCAGGGGACTAGCGGGGTCCACAGATACGCAGTATTTT. It codes for CATRGLAGSTDTQYF.

The gene calls are TRBV11-2 and TRBJ2-2; 11 bases are shared with TRBD1. Germline CDR1 reads SGHAT; CDR2 reads FQNNGV. Losses at the gene ends were 7 bases for V and 4 bases for J; bases not matched to a gene: 8. This CDR3 contains 16 residues. CDR3 coding DNA: TGTGCCAGCAAGGACAGGGGGCCCGTAAGCACCGGGGAGCTGTTTTTT. Its protein product is CASKDRGPVSTGELFF.

This chain links TRBV6-1 with TRBJ1-1, with unresolved D. The V and J ends lost 4 bases and 1 base respectively, with 16 bases between them. There are 16 residues in the CDR3. Germline V gene lookup returns CDR1 MNHNS and CDR2 SASEGT. For the CDR3, the DNA is TGTGCCAGCAGTGGTTATGCGGAACCGCGGAACACTGAAGCTTTCTTT. Its translation is CASSGYAEPRNTEAFF.

V gene TRBV19 combines with J gene TRBJ1-2; 10 bases match TRBD1. The CDR3 totals 13 residues. CDR1 is LNHDA, CDR2 SQIVND, per germline (reference sequence). V dropped 6 bases and J dropped 6; count of bases not matched to a gene: 4. The chain's CDR3 is CASRKTGGDGYTF. The CDR3 coding sequence is TGTGCCAGTAGAAAGACAGGGGGCGATGGCTACACCTTC.

The V call is TRBV7-9, the J call TRBJ2-5; tentative D call: TRBD2 (5 bases). V was clipped by 4 bases and J by 4 bases, with 22 bases between them. The length of the CDR3 is 17 residues. CDR1 and CDR2 from the germline V gene are SEHNR and FQNEAQ (reference sequence). In DNA, the CDR3 is TGTGCCAGCAGCTCCATTTCCTCGGGGTACGGTGGAGAGACCCAGTACTTC. Its translation is CASSSISSGYGGETQYF.

V and J are TRBV28 and TRBJ1-3, with TRBD1 as a possible D gene (6 bases). The CDR3 has 16 amino acids. Germline values: CDR1 MDHEN, CDR2 SYDVKM. V lost 7 bases to trimming and J lost 4 bases, with 20 bases between them. CDR3 coding DNA: TGTGCCAGCATCTCCTCGGGAGGGGGAGGGGGAAACACCATATATTTT. Translation: CASISSGGGGGNTIYF. Complete variable domain (other parts from reference TRBV28 and TRBJ1-3): DVKVTQSSRYLVKRTGEKVFLECVQDMDHENMFWYRQDPGLGLRLIYFSYDVKMKEKGDIPEGYSVSREKKERFSLILESASTNQTSMYLCASISSGGGGGNTIYFGEGSWLTVV.

The V gene is TRBV4-3, the J gene TRBJ1-1; TRBD1 agrees at 8 bases. Germline CDR1 LGHNA, CDR2 YSLEER. V lost 4 bases, J lost 3 bases, and 7 bases stayed unmatched. This CDR3 is built from 15 residues. In nucleotides, the CDR3 is TGCGCCAGCAGCCGGTCCCGGGACAGGTACACTGAAGCTTTCTTT. It is translated as CASSRSRDRYTEAFF.

This clone was recorded once. The genes are TRBV24-1 and TRBJ1-2, with 9 bases matching TRBD1. Germline assignment: CDR1 KGHDR and CDR2 SFDVKD. This CDR3 has 14 amino acids. Unmatched junction bases numbered 5, after V lost 4 bases and J lost 6 bases. In nucleotides, the CDR3 is TGTGCCACCAGTGAACCTGGACAGGGGAATGGCTACACCTTC. This codes for CATSEPGQGNGYTF.

The chain is built from TRBV15 and TRBJ2-1, with 10 bases lining up with TRBD2. The J segment lost 2 bases and the V segment lost 4 bases, leaving 5 bases of the junction unmatched. The CDR3 length is 16 residues. Per the germline V gene, CDR1 is LNHNV and CDR2 is YYDKDF (reference sequence). The CDR3 sequence: CATSKGLARTYNEQFF. As DNA, the CDR3 is TGTGCCACCAGCAAGGGACTAGCGAGAACCTACAATGAGCAGTTCTTC.

The chain employs TRBV7-2 and TRBJ1-3; 8 bases align to TRBD1. With V trimmed by 6 bases and J by 0 bases, 10 bases remained unmatched. Per the germline V gene, CDR1 is SGHTA and CDR2 is FQGNSA. The CDR3 extends over 17 amino acids. The CDR3 loop reads CASRPPGQDTSGNTIYF. CDR3 bases: TGTGCCAGCAGACCACCGGGACAGGACACCTCTGGAAACACCATATATTTT.

This clone was seen just once. V gene TRBV3-1 (or the pseudogene TRBV3-2) combines with J gene TRBJ1-1, with TRBD1 as a possible D gene (6 bases). CDR1 and CDR2 from the germline V gene are LGHDT and YNNKEL (reference sequence). There are 14 residues in the CDR3. The V end lost 0 bases, the J end lost 4 bases, and 9 bases lay between the germline ends. DNA of the CDR3: TGTGCCAGCAGCCAAGATGCGGGGGCCACTGAAGCTTTCTTT. The encoded protein is CASSQDAGATEAFF.

The V gene is TRBV30, the J gene TRBJ2-2; D is perhaps TRBD2 (6 bases). Germline V gives CDR1 GTSNPN, CDR2 SVGIG (reference sequence). The CDR3 loop spans 14 amino acids. Between the trimmed V and J ends, which lost 5 bases and 2 bases, there was a span of 12 bases. CDR3 DNA: TGTGCCTGGTCAGGAGGGGAAAACACCGGGGAGCTGTTTTTT. The encoded protein is CAWSGGENTGELFF.

The chain uses TRBV29-1 and TRBJ1-1; D uncertain. Germline CDR1 and CDR2: SQVTM and ANQGSEA. CDR3 size: 13 residues. V was cut by 2 bases and J by 0 bases, with 7 bases left in between. CDR3 bases: TGCAGCGTTGAACGGGGATTGAACACTGAAGCTTTCTTT. Protein: CSVERGLNTEAFF.

The chain uses TRBV27 and TRBJ2-1; the match to TRBD1 covers 7 bases. Germline V gene data show CDR1 as MNHEY and CDR2 as SMNVEV (reference sequence). This CDR3 is built from 12 residues. The V and J ends lost 4 bases and 10 bases, in that order; junction bases with no gene match: 4. The CDR3 nucleotides are TGTGCCAGCAGTTCTCACAGGGGAGAGCAGTTCTTC. This translates into CASSSHRGEQFF.

This sequence joins TRBV7-8 and TRBJ1-1; D not resolved. CDR3 length: 14 amino acids. The V and J ends lost 2 bases and 6 bases respectively, with 13 bases between them. CDR1 is SGHVS and CDR2 is FQNEAQ in the germline V gene. CDR3 bases: TGTGCCAGCAGCTTATACGGGGAAACGGCTGAAGCTTTCTTT. It encodes CASSLYGETAEAFF. Together with reference TRBV7-8 and TRBJ1-1, the CDR3 gives the full variable domain: GAGVSQSPRYKVAKRGQDVALRCDPISGHVSLFWYQQALGQGPEFLTYFQNEAQLDKSGLPSDRFFAERPEGSVSTLKIQRTQQEDSAVYLCASSLYGETAEAFFGQGTRLTVV.